The rows below give T cell receptor beta chains drawn from one sample of a study of shared clonotypes between healthy human individuals. TCRdb's copy holds only in-frame clones and misses some; the assay was immunoSEQ multiplex PCR. The data contain 450,000 or so clones, 75% to 80% of them seen just once; the ten biggest clones take up around 13%. The material sequenced was PBMCs. These receptors were obtained from a middle-aged woman in good health. Some clones in this sample may be carry-over from other donors' samples. Each CDR3 is given with its conserved first and last residue. Size tells how often a clone was seen (once, few, many) or the class of an expanded clone, and some rows leave it out.

J gene,V gene,clone size,CDR3 protein
TRBJ2-7,TRBV21-1,.,CASIKMEEVYYEQYF
TRBJ2-2,TRBV5-4,.,CASSLASGSGELFF
TRBJ1-4,TRBV7-2,.,CASSPTNNEKLFF
TRBJ2-7,TRBV5-8,.,CASSLGGRSYEQYF
TRBJ2-5,TRBV11-3,once,CASSRHRQETQYF
TRBJ2-1,TRBV27,.,CASSNRGPNEQFF
TRBJ2-5,TRBV7-8,.,CASSLALGRQETQYF
TRBJ1-2,TRBV15,.,CATSRDSTGRGYTF
TRBJ2-5,TRBV30,.,CAWRGLEETQYF
TRBJ2-3,TRBV6-4,many,CASSPGDSDTQYF
TRBJ2-1,TRBV7-2,.,CASSLGLAGVDEQFF
TRBJ1-2,TRBV7-9,few,CASTLTTGGYGYTF
TRBJ2-3,TRBV7-9,.,CASSLGRALTVDTQYF
TRBJ2-1,TRBV12-5,.,CASGFYTSGTSYNEQFF
TRBJ2-7,TRBV10-1,.,CASGGGQGSDEQYF
TRBJ1-5,TRBV28,.,CASSLQTGPQPQHF
TRBJ1-1,TRBV5-6,.,CASSPGQGEAFF
TRBJ2-2,TRBV4-2,.,CASSQDPGGDTGELFF
TRBJ2-3,TRBV6-5,.,CASSYSLAGGRDTQYF
TRBJ2-1,TRBV11-2,.,CASSLQPGEQFF